The 23 T cell receptor beta chains in this list originate from one sample, sequenced in a study of blood T cell repertoires in COVID-19. TCRdb keeps only in-frame clones here, not all; method: immunoSEQ multiplex PCR. The sample has approximately 270,000 clones, approximately 90% seen once; the top ten hold under 4%. Sequences were obtained from peripheral blood. All receptors come from a man between 18 and 35 years old with active or convalescent COVID-19.

The chain recombines TRBV3-1 (or the pseudogene TRBV3-2) with TRBJ1-1, with D perhaps matching TRBD1 (5 bases). Trimming removed 3 bases at V and 7 bases at J, with 15 bases between. This CDR3 spans 14 amino acids. The germline V gene encodes CDR1 LGHDT and CDR2 YNNKEL (reference sequence). The chain's CDR3 is CASSQDQGIGEAFF. CDR3 sequence (DNA): TGTGCCAGCAGCCAGGACCAGGGAATCGGTGAAGCTTTCTTT.

V usage is TRBV27 and J usage is TRBJ2-1; 10 bases line up with TRBD2. This CDR3 is 18 amino acids long. Per germline, CDR1 MNHEY and CDR2 SMNVEV (reference sequence). With 4 bases clipped from V and 4 bases from J, the junction kept 13 bases outside the gene matches. The CDR3 loop is CASSSKGSSGGQYNEQFF. CDR3 DNA: TGTGCCAGCAGTTCAAAGGGGTCTAGCGGGGGCCAATACAATGAGCAGTTCTTC.

The chain couples TRBV5-1 to TRBJ1-2; TRBD1 agrees at 7 bases. CDR1 SGHRS and CDR2 YFSETQ come from the germline V gene. V was clipped by 0 bases and J by 7 bases; unmatched bases: 6. The CDR3 is made up of 14 amino acids. Written as DNA, the CDR3 is TGCGCCAGCAGCTTGGCCGGACAGGACGGTGGCTACACCTTC. This encodes CASSLAGQDGGYTF.

On this clone: Other DNA variants within this sample encode the same CDR3. This rearrangement joins TRBV19 to TRBJ2-7; 11 bases align to TRBD2. With V trimmed by 4 bases and J by 0 bases, 5 bases remained unmatched. Germline lookup yields CDR1 LNHDA and CDR2 SQIVND (reference sequence). The CDR3 spans 16 residues. The CDR3, as DNA: TGTGCCAGTAGTACAATAACTAGCGGGAGCTCCTACGAGCAGTACTTC. This translates into CASSTITSGSSYEQYF.

The chain is built from TRBV12-5 and TRBJ2-1; the match to TRBD1 covers 7 bases. Germline values: CDR1 LGHNT, CDR2 FRNRAP. There are 16 residues in the CDR3. Trimming at V came to 1 base and at J to 2 bases, leaving 5 bases not matched to a gene. The CDR3 here is CASGLGQGVTYNEQFF. For the CDR3, the DNA is TGTGCTAGTGGTTTGGGGCAGGGGGTGACCTACAATGAGCAGTTCTTC.

The chain is built from TRBV9 and TRBJ2-7, with a weak D call TRBD1 (6 bases). Germline V gene sequence: CDR1 SGDLS, CDR2 YYNGEE. The V and J ends lost 3 bases and 0 bases respectively, with 10 bases between them. CDR3 length equals 14 residues. Written as DNA, the CDR3 is TGTGCCAGCAGCGGGGGGCAGAACTCCTACGAGCAGTACTTC. Its translation is CASSGGQNSYEQYF.

The chain uses TRBV14 and TRBJ2-2; D gene uncertain. The CDR3 runs to 13 residues. From germline, CDR1 is SGHDN and CDR2 FVKESK. Between the trimmed V and J ends, which lost 2 bases and 5 bases, there was a span of 6 bases. CDR3 loop: CASSQRRTGELFF. The CDR3 DNA reads TGTGCCAGCAGCCAAAGGAGAACCGGGGAGCTGTTTTTT.

The chain carries TRBV27 and TRBJ1-1; D is undetermined. Germline V CDR1 and CDR2: MNHEY, SMNVEV (reference sequence). The CDR3 loop spans 14 amino acids. V lost 2 bases to trimming and J lost 0 bases, with 7 bases between them. DNA of the CDR3: TGTGCCAGCAGTTTAACAAGATTGAACACTGAAGCTTTCTTT. Its translation is CASSLTRLNTEAFF.

This rearrangement joins TRBV4-2 to TRBJ2-1, with TRBD1 matching 7 bases. Trimming cost V 0 bases and J 4 bases; bases outside gene matches: 6. The CDR3 is made up of 16 amino acids. In germline, CDR1 is LGHNA, CDR2 YNFKEQ. CDR3 DNA sequence: TGTGCCAGCAGCCAAGAGAAGGGACAGCATTACAATGAGCAGTTCTTC. Its protein is CASSQEKGQHYNEQFF.

The gene calls are TRBV6-2 or TRBV6-3 and TRBJ1-5, with TRBD1 as a possible D gene (5 bases). Germline V gene data show CDR1 as MNHEY and CDR2 as SVGEGT. V dropped 2 bases and J dropped 0 bases, with 8 bases sitting between them. The CDR3 has 15 residues. CDR3 protein: CASSYPGYSNQPQHF. In DNA, the CDR3 is TGTGCCAGCAGTTACCCAGGGTATAGCAATCAGCCCCAGCATTTT.

This chain links TRBV4-2 with TRBJ1-1; D is undetermined. Germline V gene sequence: CDR1 LGHNA, CDR2 YNFKEQ. The CDR3 totals 12 residues. The V gene lost 0 bases and the J gene lost 8 bases, with 7 bases spanning the gap. The CDR3 bases are TGTGCCAGCAGCCAAGATCCCATGGAAGCTTTCTTT. Its translation: CASSQDPMEAFF.

The chain employs TRBV6-5 and TRBJ1-1; D may be TRBD1 (6 bases). The germline CDR1 and CDR2 sequences are MNHEY and SVGAGI. V gave up 8 bases and J gave up 6 bases, with 13 bases separating them. The CDR3 is made up of 12 amino acids. The CDR3 nucleotides read TGTGCCAGCGGCTCCAGGGGCGCTGAAGCTTTCTTT. It encodes CASGSRGAEAFF.

J is TRBJ1-5 and V is TRBV28, with no clear D. The germline V gene has CDR1 MDHEN and CDR2 SYDVKM. The CDR3 totals 13 residues. Trimming took off 7 bases at V and 5 bases at J, with 12 bases between the two ends. The chain's CDR3 is CASTLGRDQPQHF. The CDR3 region has the DNA TGTGCCAGCACCCTTGGGAGGGATCAGCCCCAGCATTTT.

This chain connects TRBV6-2 or TRBV6-3 to TRBJ1-4; 10 nucleotides align to TRBD1. This CDR3 is built from 15 residues. J lost 6 bases, V lost 6 bases, and 7 bases had no gene match. Germline values: CDR1 MNHEY, CDR2 SVGEGT. The CDR3 region is CASSPGQGSHEKLFF. CDR3 nucleotides: TGTGCCAGCAGCCCGGGACAGGGGTCTCATGAAAAACTGTTTTTT.

CDR3 coding DNA: TGTGCCAGCAGTTACGGGGGGGGGCGGACCCAAGAGACCCAGTACTTC. Its translation: CASSYGGGRTQETQYF. The rearrangement uses TRBV6-2 or TRBV6-3 and TRBJ2-5, with a possible D match to TRBD2 (7 bases). CDR1 is MNHEY and CDR2 is SVGEGT in the germline V gene. Trimming stripped 2 bases from V and 1 base from J, with 14 bases between. CDR3 length equals 16 residues.

This sequence joins TRBV6-2 or TRBV6-3 and TRBJ1-1, with TRBD1 matching 7 bases. This CDR3 has 14 residues. Germline CDR1 reads MNHEY; CDR2 reads SVGEGT. V lost 0 bases, J lost 6 bases, and 4 bases stayed unmatched. CDR3 DNA sequence: TGTGCCAGCAGTTACTCACGACAGGGCGCTGAAGCTTTCTTT. Its protein product is CASSYSRQGAEAFF.

This clone came up once. The genes are TRBV30 and TRBJ2-1, with TRBD2 identical over 13 bases. There are 14 residues in the CDR3. Trimming at V came to 5 bases and at J to 4 bases, leaving 2 bases not matched to a gene. Germline values: CDR1 GTSNPN, CDR2 SVGIG (reference sequence). In DNA form, the CDR3 reads TGTGCCTGGCGACTAGCGGGGGGTTACAATGAGCAGTTCTTC. As protein: CAWRLAGGYNEQFF.

This clone has more than one count but fewer than ten. The chain recombines TRBV28 with TRBJ1-2; 10 bases match TRBD1. The J segment lost 1 base and the V segment lost 5 bases, leaving 16 bases of the junction unmatched. The CDR3 runs to 19 residues. From germline, CDR1 is MDHEN and CDR2 SYDVKM. The CDR3 DNA follows: TGTGCCAGCAGTCCCAAATGGGCGGGACAGGGGATAGATAACTATGGCTACACCTTC. Amino acids: CASSPKWAGQGIDNYGYTF.

V is TRBV5-6 and J is TRBJ1-2; D may be TRBD1 (5 bases). CDR3 length: 15 amino acids. Germline lookup yields CDR1 SGHDT and CDR2 YYEEEE. V was cut by 6 bases and J by 3 bases, with 18 bases left in between. CDR3 protein: CASNPGTEGDYGYTF. For the CDR3, the DNA is TGTGCCAGCAACCCCGGGACGGAGGGTGACTATGGCTACACCTTC.

As to this clone: Distinct nucleotide sequences in the sample also encode this CDR3. This rearrangement joins TRBV11-2 to TRBJ2-7, with D perhaps TRBD1 (5 bases). Germline V gives CDR1 SGHAT, CDR2 FQNNGV. The length of the CDR3 is 12 residues. Trimming removed 2 bases at V and 3 bases at J, with 5 bases between. The CDR3 DNA follows: TGTGCCAGCAGCTTACAGGGCTACGAGCAGTACTTC. It translates to CASSLQGYEQYF.

The chain employs TRBV7-6 and TRBJ1-2; 11 positions agree with TRBD1. Trimming took 1 base from V and 14 from J; bases not matched to a gene: 12. Per germline, CDR1 SGHVS and CDR2 FNYEAQ. The CDR3 is 15 amino acids. CDR3 region: CASSLGMGQGGTLTF. For the CDR3, the DNA is TGTGCCAGCAGCTTAGGGATGGGACAGGGGGGAACTCTGACCTTC.

The V and J genes are TRBV5-1 and TRBJ2-2; 8 bases line up with TRBD1. This CDR3 is built from 14 residues. J gave up 6 bases and V 0 bases, and 1 base lay outside the gene matches. Germline V gives CDR1 SGHRS, CDR2 YFSETQ. DNA of the CDR3: TGCGCCAGCAGCTTGGTCAGGGGGCCCGGGGAGCTGTTTTTT. The encoded protein is CASSLVRGPGELFF.

J is TRBJ1-4 and V is TRBV5-1; the D is unclear. V lost 2 bases to trimming and J lost 11 bases, with 13 bases between them. Germline V CDR1 and CDR2: SGHRS, YFSETQ. The CDR3 has 13 amino acids. The CDR3 coding sequence is TGCGCCAGCAGCTTAAAAGTCGGGGAGAAACTGTTTTTT. It codes for CASSLKVGEKLFF.